These T cell receptor beta chains were read from a single sample in a study of naive CD8 T cells in extremely preterm neonates. This table comes from immunoSEQ multiplex PCR, and its TCRdb copy is limited to in-frame clones, with some not included. Among around 25,000 clones listed, around 88% were seen once. The sample taken for sequencing was naive CD8+ T cells from cord blood. Receptors were obtained from a boy who was born preterm. Each CDR3 is given with its conserved first and last residue. Fields, in order: J gene, clone size, V gene, D gene, CDR3 DNA, CDR3 protein. The D gene is left open where the match is weak. Clone size appears in some rows only: once, few, many, or a class for an expanded clone.

TRBJ2-2 . TRBV27 TRBD1 TGTGCCAGCACTTCAGGGGGACCCGGGGAGCTGTTTTTT CASTSGGPGELFF
TRBJ2-1 . TRBV5-1 . TGCGCCAGCAGCTTGAGGGGGGACTACAATGAGCAGTTCTTC CASSLRGDYNEQFF
TRBJ2-7 once TRBV4-2 TRBD1 TGTGCCAGCAGCCAAGAACGGGACAGACCTTATTACGAGCAGTACTTC CASSQERDRPYYEQYF
TRBJ1-2 . TRBV19 TRBD1 TGTGCCAGTAGTTCCGGACAGGGGAGCGGCTATGGCTACACCTTC CASSSGQGSGYGYTF
TRBJ2-1 . TRBV4-1 TRBD2 TGCGCCAGCAGCCAAGGGACTAGCGACAATGAGCAGTTCTTC CASSQGTSDNEQFF
TRBJ1-2 . TRBV9 . TGTGCCAGCAGCGTAGGTCGGGGGGCTAACTATGGCTACACCTTC CASSVGRGANYGYTF
TRBJ2-5 . TRBV4-2 TRBD1 TGTGCCAGCAGGGGAGCGGGGACAGGGGAGACCCAGTACTTC CASRGAGTGETQYF
TRBJ1-2 few TRBV12-5 . TGTGCTAGTGGTTTGGGACAATATGGCTACACCTTC CASGLGQYGYTF
TRBJ2-7 . TRBV9 TRBD1 TGTGCCAGCAGCGGGACAGGGTACGAGCAGTACTTC CASSGTGYEQYF
TRBJ2-7 . TRBV7-2 TRBD2 TGTGCCAGCAGCTTCGGGGGGGCCTACGAGCAGTACTTC CASSFGGAYEQYF
TRBJ2-7 few TRBV6-1 TRBD2 TGTGCCAGCAGTGTTAGCGGGTACGAGCAGTACTTC CASSVSGYEQYF
TRBJ1-4 . TRBV29-1 . TGCAGCGTAGAGGGGACGCTTGAAAAACTGTTTTTT CSVEGTLEKLFF
TRBJ2-7 . TRBV6-5 . TGTGCCAGCAGTTACGGGGGGGCGAGCTCCTACGAGCAGTACTTC CASSYGGASSYEQYF
TRBJ2-3 . TRBV4-2 TRBD2 TGTGCCAGCAGCCAAGATCCTAGCGGGGGGGATACGCAGTATTTT CASSQDPSGGDTQYF
TRBJ2-7 . TRBV4-1 TRBD1 TGCGCCAGCAGCCAAGCCGGGACAGGGCAATACGAGCAGTACTTC CASSQAGTGQYEQYF
TRBJ2-7 . TRBV3-1/TRBV3-2 . TGTGCCAGCAGCCACGAGCAGTACTTC CASSHEQYF
TRBJ2-5 once TRBV19 TRBD1 TGTGCCAGTAGTGGGACAGGGGGCCAAGAGACCCAGTACTTC CASSGTGGQETQYF
TRBJ1-2 few TRBV2 . TGTGCCAGCAGTGACAACTATGGCTACACCTTC CASSDNYGYTF
TRBJ2-5 . TRBV7-6 TRBD1 TGTGCCAGCAGCCCACGGGACAGGTACATTGAGACCCAGTACTTC CASSPRDRYIETQYF
TRBJ2-2 . TRBV9 . TGTGCCAGCAGCGTAGGGACTGCGAACACCGGGGAGCTGTTTTTT CASSVGTANTGELFF
TRBJ2-1 . TRBV19 TRBD2 TGTGCCAGTAGTATAGCGGGGGGGTCCTACAATGAGCAGTTCTTC CASSIAGGSYNEQFF
TRBJ2-7 once TRBV7-4 . TGTGCCAGCAGCTTTGGCACCTACGAGCAGTACTTC CASSFGTYEQYF
TRBJ1-6 . TRBV9 TRBD1 TGTGCCAGCAGCGCAGGGGGCTCCTATAATTCACCCCTCCACTTT CASSAGGSYNSPLHF
TRBJ2-7 . TRBV6-1 . TGTGCCAGCAGTGAAGGGGGCGAGCAGTACTTC CASSEGGEQYF
TRBJ1-2 . TRBV6-1 . TGTGCCAGCAGTGCCAGAAACTATGGCTACACCTTC CASSARNYGYTF
TRBJ2-3 . TRBV19 TRBD2 TGTGCCAGTAGTATAGATAGCGGGGGGGCAGATACGCAGTATTTT CASSIDSGGADTQYF
TRBJ2-6 . TRBV19 TRBD1 TGTGCCAGTAGTAGACAGGGTGGGGCCAACGTCCTGACTTTC CASSRQGGANVLTF
TRBJ2-7 . TRBV12-5 TRBD1 TGTGCTAGTGGTTTGGACTGGACAGGGGGCTACGAGCAGTACTTC CASGLDWTGGYEQYF
TRBJ2-1 . TRBV4-2 . TGTGCCAGCAGCCAAGAAGCGAGCTCCTACAATGAGCAGTTCTTC CASSQEASSYNEQFF
TRBJ1-2 . TRBV25-1 . TGTGCCAGCAGTGAATGGGGGGGCTATGGCTACACCTTC CASSEWGGYGYTF
TRBJ2-7 . TRBV30 TRBD1 TGTGCCTGGAGTGTAGGGACAGGGGTTTACGAGCAGTACTTC CAWSVGTGVYEQYF
TRBJ1-5 . TRBV4-1 TRBD1 TGCGCCAGCAGCCAACGGGACAGGGGCAATCAGCCCCAGCATTTT CASSQRDRGNQPQHF
TRBJ2-5 . TRBV27 . TGTGCCAGCAGTCCTCAAGAGACCCAGTACTTC CASSPQETQYF
TRBJ1-2 . TRBV5-5 . TGTGCCAGCAGCCCAAGCCAGGGAAACTATGGCTACACCTTC CASSPSQGNYGYTF
TRBJ1-5 . TRBV11-2 . TGTGCCAGCAGCTCAGGGAATCAGCCCCAGCATTTT CASSSGNQPQHF
TRBJ2-6 . TRBV10-3 . TGTGCCATCAGTGACTACTCTGGGGCCAACGTCCTGACTTTC CAISDYSGANVLTF
TRBJ2-2 once TRBV11-3 . TGTGCCAGCAGCTTAGACAACACCGGGGAGCTGTTTTTT CASSLDNTGELFF
TRBJ2-5 . TRBV7-6 . TGTGCCAGCAGCTTAGTGGGGGGGGCCCGGGAGACCCAGTACTTC CASSLVGGARETQYF
TRBJ2-1 . TRBV7-8 . TGTGCCAGCAGCTTAATAGTCTCCTACAATGAGCAGTTCTTC CASSLIVSYNEQFF
TRBJ1-1 . TRBV6-5 . TGTGCCAGCAGGGGGAACACTGAAGCTTTCTTT CASRGNTEAFF
TRBJ2-3 once TRBV5-4 TRBD2 TGTGCCAGCAGCTGGACTAGCGGCACAGATACGCAGTATTTT CASSWTSGTDTQYF
TRBJ1-1 . TRBV13 . TGTGCCAGCAGCTTAGGCGGGAACACTGAAGCTTTCTTT CASSLGGNTEAFF
TRBJ2-1 . TRBV6-6 . TGTGCCAGCAGTTACGGGGATGAGCAGTTCTTC CASSYGDEQFF
TRBJ2-3 . TRBV10-3 . TGTGCCATCAGTGAGTCAGGCAGGGACGCAGATACGCAGTATTTT CAISESGRDADTQYF
TRBJ2-5 . TRBV30 TRBD2 TGTGCCTGGAGTGTAGCGGGGGGAGAGACCCAGTACTTC CAWSVAGGETQYF
TRBJ2-2 . TRBV10-3 TRBD2 TGTGCCATCAGTGAACTAGCGGAGAACACCGGGGAGCTGTTTTTT CAISELAENTGELFF
TRBJ2-7 . TRBV5-5 TRBD1 TGTGCCAGCAGCTTCCGATTGGACAGGTTCTACGAGCAGTACTTC CASSFRLDRFYEQYF
TRBJ2-7 . TRBV5-6 TRBD1 TGTGCCAGCAGCTTGGACAGGGGCTACGAGCAGTACTTC CASSLDRGYEQYF